The present entry profiles one TCR beta chain with its context. Its antigen remains unidentified. This entry is derived from a study of T cell responses to AZD1222 COVID-19 vaccine. Overall study findings and caveats: Spike regions recognized by vaccine-associated CD4 TCRs spanned the protein, led by 160-218 and 743-854.

Measured with immunoSEQ multiplex PCR; TCRdb has only the in-frame clones, and not every one. The sample has over 75,000 clones, approximately 90% seen once. Trimming left V 5 bases short and J 1 base short, with 11 bases between. The CDR3 contains 15 residues. Germline CDR1 and CDR2: SGHAT and FQNNGV. The TCR originated in an adult who received the AZD1222 COVID-19 vaccine. The sample consisted of peripheral blood, taken 28 days after the second AZD1222 dose. The chain has TRBV11-2 and TRBJ2-2, with D possibly being TRBD2 (5 bases). In nucleotides, the CDR3 is TGTGCCAGCAGCGCCCGGACTGTGAACACCGGGGAGCTGTTTTTT. Its translation is CASSARTVNTGELFF.